A single sample gave rise to the 22 T cell receptor beta chains below, sequenced in a study of response to subunit inactivated influenza vaccine. TCRdb ran MiXCR on the RT-PCR reads and lists one entry per CDR3 protein. The sample yields about 650,000 distinct CDR3 sequences, 12% to 15% seen once. The sample here was PBMCs from blood, taken about 14 days before vaccination. Receptors were obtained from a man in his fifties or sixties who received an inactivated influenza vaccine.

This clonotype was observed a handful of times. V usage is TRBV15 and J usage is TRBJ2-6; 7 bases are a match to TRBD1. The germline gives CDR1 LNHNV, CDR2 YYDKDF (reference sequence). With 9 bases clipped from V and 0 bases from J, the junction kept 2 bases outside the gene matches. The CDR3 contains 14 residues. The CDR3 reads CATGQHSGANVLTF. The CDR3 region has the DNA TGTGCCACGGGACAGCACTCTGGGGCCAACGTCCTGACTTTC.

This clonotype was counted a few times. This chain connects TRBV20-1 to TRBJ2-7; D may be TRBD1 or TRBD2 (5 bases each). Trimming cost V 3 bases and J 4 bases, with 16 bases left between them. Germline V lookup: CDR1 DFQATT, CDR2 SNEGSKA (reference sequence). The CDR3 extends over 14 amino acids. CDR3 in DNA: TGCAGTGCTAGTGCCGGGACCTTGGGGTACGAGCAGTACTTC. It translates to CSASAGTLGYEQYF.

V usage is TRBV11-1 and J usage is TRBJ2-1, with 7 bases aligning to TRBD1. The V gene end was trimmed by 4 bases and the J gene end by 3 bases; junction bases not matched to a gene: 15. The CDR3 runs to 18 residues. Germline V gives CDR1 SGHAT, CDR2 FQDESV (reference sequence). The CDR3, as DNA: TGTGCCAGCAGCTCTATTGCCCCCCGGGACAGTCGCTACAATGAGCAGTTCTTC. It translates to CASSSIAPRDSRYNEQFF.

This chain uses TRBV24-1 with TRBJ2-7, with 10 bases matching TRBD1. Germline trimming cut 4 bases from V and 3 bases from J; bases unmatched to any gene: 20. CDR1 and CDR2 from the germline V gene are KGHDR and SFDVKD. The CDR3 totals 20 residues. CDR3 sequence: CATSDTAGTGVPGTYYEQYF. The CDR3 DNA follows: TGTGCCACCAGTGACACCGCCGGGACAGGGGTCCCAGGTACTTACTACGAGCAGTACTTC.

Here the CDR3 reads CASSWGGNEQYF. CDR3 nucleotide sequence: TGTGCCAGCAGCTGGGGTGGGAACGAGCAGTACTTC. The J gene is TRBJ2-7, the V gene TRBV5-4; no clear D. The CDR3 contains 12 residues. V lost 3 bases to trimming and J lost 5 bases, with 9 bases between them. Per germline, CDR1 SGHNT and CDR2 YYREEE (reference sequence).

The genes are TRBV30 and TRBJ2-3, with 7 bases fitting TRBD1. CDR1 is GTSNPN and CDR2 is SVGIG in the germline V gene (reference sequence). V was pared by 3 bases and J by 0 bases, with 9 bases of the junction left unmatched. The CDR3 has 16 amino acids. The CDR3 reads CAWSAQDRISTDTQYF. The CDR3 DNA reads TGTGCCTGGAGCGCCCAGGACAGGATAAGCACAGATACGCAGTATTTT.

The chain links TRBV7-2 to TRBJ2-1; perhaps TRBD2 as D (5 bases). The V and J ends lost 3 bases and 0 bases respectively, with 9 bases between them. Germline V lookup: CDR1 SGHTA, CDR2 FQGNSA. CDR3 length equals 15 residues. The DNA of the CDR3 is TGTGCCAGCAGCTTTAGCGCTACCTCCTACAATGAGCAGTTCTTC. Protein product: CASSFSATSYNEQFF.

This clonotype has only a few counts. The chain carries TRBV12-5 and TRBJ2-1, with D perhaps TRBD2 (5 bases). V dropped 3 bases and J dropped 7 bases, with 7 bases sitting between them. This CDR3 contains 12 residues. The germline V gene has CDR1 LGHNT and CDR2 FRNRAP. CDR3 bases: TGTGCTAGTGGTTTCGGGGAGAATGAGCAGTTCTTC. Encoded protein: CASGFGENEQFF.

This clonotype occurred many times. The chain has TRBV3-1 and TRBJ2-2; possible D gene TRBD2, 6 bases. The V end was cut by 4 bases, the J end by 6 bases, with 12 bases between. CDR3 length: 14 residues. From germline, CDR1 is LGHDT and CDR2 YNNKEL (reference sequence). The CDR3 DNA follows: TGTGCCAGCAGCCGCCGGGAGCCCCCCGGGGAGCTGTTTTTT. Its protein product is CASSRREPPGELFF.

This chain connects TRBV7-9 to TRBJ2-2; no definite D call. The V gene lost 5 bases and the J gene lost 7 bases, with 11 bases spanning the gap. Germline V CDR1 and CDR2: SEHNR, FQNEAQ (reference sequence). The CDR3 is 13 residues long. CDR3 coding DNA: TGTGCCAGCAGCCGAGACCCAAACGGGGAGCTGTTTTTT. Protein: CASSRDPNGELFF.

There are a few counts of this clonotype. This chain connects TRBV7-2 to TRBJ2-5; 7 nucleotides line up with TRBD2. V shed 5 bases and J 7 bases; nucleotides not matched to a gene: 7. From germline, CDR1 is SGHTA and CDR2 FQGNSA. The CDR3 totals 13 residues. CDR3 DNA sequence: TGTGCCAGCAGCGGAGGGACGGGGGGGACCCAGTACTTC. This translates into CASSGGTGGTQYF.

There are many counts of this clonotype. The gene calls are TRBV15 and TRBJ2-3; TRBD2 matches 7 bases. This CDR3 comprises 16 residues. With V trimmed by 4 bases and J by 0 bases, 7 bases remained unmatched. CDR1 and CDR2 (germline): LNHNV, YYDKDF (reference sequence). The chain's CDR3 is CATSMFLGGSTDTQYF. The CDR3 DNA is TGTGCCACCAGCATGTTCTTGGGAGGGAGCACAGATACGCAGTATTTT. The full variable domain, with the rest looked up from reference TRBV15 and TRBJ2-3, is DAMVIQNPRYQVTQFGKPVTLSCSQTLNHNVMYWYQQKSSQAPKLLFHYYDKDFNNEADTPDNFQSRRPNTSFCFLDIRSPGLGDTAMYLCATSMFLGGSTDTQYFGPGTRLTVL.

This rearrangement joins TRBV10-2 to TRBJ2-1; D is ambiguous. Germline assignment: CDR1 WSHSY and CDR2 SAAADI. The CDR3 has 14 residues. With 4 bases removed from V and 5 bases from J, the gap between germline ends came to 12 bases. The CDR3 protein is CASSVSRLNNEQFF. CDR3 bases: TGCGCCAGCAGTGTATCAAGACTTAACAATGAGCAGTTCTTC.

In its sample, this clonotype was seen a few times. The genes are TRBV12-3 or TRBV12-4 and TRBJ2-1; weak D call: TRBD1 (6 bases). This CDR3 is built from 15 residues. V was cut by 5 bases and J by 4 bases, with 15 bases left in between. The CDR3 loop reads CASSRRTATYNEQFF. CDR3 coding DNA: TGTGCCAGCAGTCGACGGACAGCTACATACAATGAGCAGTTCTTC.

The J gene is TRBJ1-3, the V gene TRBV12-3 or TRBV12-4, with 8 bases fitting TRBD1. The CDR3 is 13 residues long. With 6 bases clipped from V and 2 bases from J, the junction kept 0 bases outside the gene matches. The CDR3 DNA sequence: TGTGCCAGCAGGACAGGGGCTGGAAACACCATATATTTT. Its protein is CASRTGAGNTIYF.

This clonotype came up many times. The gene calls are TRBV12-3 or TRBV12-4 and TRBJ1-3; D remains unclear. The CDR3 extends over 14 amino acids. V lost 9 bases and J lost 0, with 12 bases in between. The CDR3 DNA reads TGTGCCAGGGACCAAGGGTCCTCTGGAAACACCATATATTTT. Translation gives CARDQGSSGNTIYF.

This sequence joins TRBV6-2 or TRBV6-3 and TRBJ2-1; TRBD1 aligns across 8 bases. Germline CDR1 MNHEY, CDR2 SVGEGT. The CDR3 sequence is 12 residues long. The J segment lost 7 bases and the V segment lost 8 bases, leaving 4 bases of the junction unmatched. The CDR3: CASRQGRNEQFF. The CDR3 DNA reads as TGTGCCAGCCGACAGGGGAGGAATGAGCAGTTCTTC.

This clonotype was observed a few times. The chain has TRBV4-3 and TRBJ1-6, with D perhaps TRBD1 (5 bases). V shed 0 bases and J shed 6 bases, with 12 bases lying between them. The V gene's germline CDR1 is LGHNA and CDR2 YSLEER. CDR3 size: 16 residues. In DNA form, the CDR3 reads TGCGCCAGCAGCCAAGAGGGGCCAGGGATTAATTCACCCCTCCACTTT. Translation gives CASSQEGPGINSPLHF.

Only a few counts were recorded for this clonotype. The chain carries TRBV7-9 and TRBJ2-1; D gene ambiguous. The CDR3 length is 13 residues. Germline CDR1 SEHNR, CDR2 FQNEAQ (reference sequence). Deletions cut 0 bases from V and 5 bases from J, with 5 bases between. CDR3 residues: CASSLAMNNEQFF. CDR3 nucleotides: TGTGCCAGCAGCTTAGCGATGAACAATGAGCAGTTCTTC.

This clonotype was observed many times. J is TRBJ2-7 and V is TRBV20-1; no reliable D call. The germline gives CDR1 DFQATT, CDR2 SNEGSKA (reference sequence). The length of the CDR3 is 13 residues. Between the trimmed V and J ends, which lost 1 base and 5 bases, there was a span of 12 bases. CDR3 in DNA: TGCAGTGCTAGAGCGAAACCCCTGGACGAGCAGTACTTC. As protein: CSARAKPLDEQYF.

CDR3 DNA: TGTGCCAGCAGTTATAGTTACCTGGGGACTAGCGAAGCAGATACGCAGTATTTT. Translation gives CASSYSYLGTSEADTQYF. This chain connects TRBV6-5 to TRBJ2-3, with 10 nucleotides matching TRBD2. Losses at the gene ends were 3 bases for V and 4 bases for J; bases not matched to a gene: 13. CDR1 MNHEY and CDR2 SVGAGI come from the germline V gene. The CDR3 sequence is 18 residues long.

This chain links TRBV7-9 with TRBJ2-5; D is undetermined. V lost 3 bases, J lost 0 bases, and 14 bases lay in between. The CDR3 has 16 amino acids. From germline, CDR1 is SEHNR and CDR2 FQNEAQ (reference sequence). CDR3 sequence reads: CASSLDQTINQETQYF. The CDR3 region has the DNA TGTGCCAGCAGCTTGGACCAAACTATCAACCAAGAGACCCAGTACTTC.